This T cell receptor (beta chain) was identified during a study of T cell repertoires in cytomegalovirus infection. For the study at large: TCR beta signatures that were public indicated CMV infection and matching HLA type.

This clonotype turned up a few times. Antigen: not known. This CDR3 comprises 12 residues. Trimming left V 3 bases short and J 8 bases short, with 10 bases between. Germline values: CDR1 LNHDA, CDR2 SQIVND (reference sequence). TCRdb processed the reads anew with MiXCR; each CDR3 protein has one entry. The sample holds around 70,000 distinct CDR3 sequences; around 27% are singletons and the top ten take roughly three fifths. J is TRBJ1-1 and V is TRBV19; D is undetermined. This sequence originates from a human donor in good health (CMV status not recorded). Some clones in this sample may be carry-over from other donors' samples. The sample in question was CD8+ T cells from cultured PBMCs, obtained from culture after CMV antigen stimulation. CDR3 sequence reads: CASSIGHLEAFF. CDR3 sequence (DNA): TGTGCCAGTAGTATCGGGCACCTCGAAGCTTTCTTT.